The rows below give T cell receptor beta chains drawn from one sample of a study of cytomegalovirus exposure and HLA in healthy donors. Method: immunoSEQ multiplex PCR; TCRdb's copy keeps in-frame clones and lacks some. This sample yields about 120,000 clones, of which about 76% are seen a single time; around 5% belongs to the top ten. The sample was PBMCs. The receptor set was obtained from a young man in good health and CMV-seropositive. Each CDR3 is given with its conserved first and last residue. D genes are given only for firm matches. Expanded clones are given a class, and other clones once, few, many or no size at all.

D	V	J	size	CDR3	DNA
TRBD2	TRBV10-3	TRBJ2-5	NA	CAISESTSGEFETQHF	TGTGCCATCAGTGAGTCGACTAGCGGGGAGTTTGAGACCCAGCACTTC
NA	TRBV27	TRBJ2-4	NA	CASSLSPSTGQYF	TGTGCCAGCAGTTTATCTCCTTCGACAGGACAGTACTTC
NA	TRBV7-9	TRBJ1-4	NA	CSSSLGSEKLFF	TGTTCCAGCAGCTTGGGGAGCGAAAAACTGTTTTTT
TRBD1	TRBV27	TRBJ2-1	NA	CASSSTGTGWGNEQFF	TGTGCCAGCAGTTCTACCGGGACAGGGTGGGGCAATGAGCAGTTCTTC
NA	TRBV4-1	TRBJ2-7	NA	CASSHPSDGKGNEQYF	TGCGCCAGCAGCCACCCTTCGGACGGGAAAGGGAACGAGCAGTACTTC
TRBD2	TRBV9	TRBJ2-1	NA	CASSTRLAGGHNEQFF	TGTGCCAGCAGCACCCGTCTAGCGGGGGGTCACAATGAGCAGTTCTTC
NA	TRBV6-5	TRBJ1-2	NA	CASSLDDSYGYTF	TGTGCCAGCAGCCTAGATGACAGCTATGGCTACACCTTC
NA	TRBV10-1	TRBJ2-7	NA	CASSDGGGNEQYF	TGCGCCAGCAGTGACGGCGGTGGCAACGAGCAGTACTTC
NA	TRBV7-6	TRBJ2-4	NA	CASSLGSQNIQYF	TGTGCCAGCAGCTTAGGTAGTCAAAACATTCAGTACTTC
TRBD1	TRBV7-9	TRBJ1-1	once	CASSRQGPEAFF	TGTGCCAGCAGCAGACAGGGCCCTGAAGCTTTCTTT
NA	TRBV2	TRBJ2-5	NA	CASSEARETQYF	TGTGCCAGTTCCGAGGCCAGAGAGACCCAGTACTTC
TRBD1	TRBV10-2	TRBJ1-3	NA	CASSSTGSGNTIYF	TGCGCCAGCAGCTCGACAGGGAGTGGAAACACCATATATTTT
TRBD1	TRBV5-5	TRBJ1-2	NA	CASSEGTGANYGYTF	TGTGCCAGCAGCGAGGGGACAGGGGCTAACTATGGCTACACCTTC
NA	TRBV4-2	TRBJ2-5	NA	CASSQAGKETQYF	TGTGCCAGCAGCCAAGCAGGGAAAGAGACCCAGTACTTC
NA	TRBV19	TRBJ2-7	NA	CASSIRYRDTKNEQYF	TGTGCCAGTAGTATTCGCTACCGGGACACTAAAAACGAGCAGTACTTC
TRBD1	TRBV28	TRBJ1-1	few	CASRVRQGGGTEAFF	TGTGCCAGCAGGGTTAGACAGGGAGGAGGCACTGAAGCTTTCTTT
NA	TRBV7-8	TRBJ2-5	once	CASSTGVGFTQYF	TGTGCCAGCAGCACGGGTGTCGGATTCACCCAGTACTTC
TRBD1	TRBV2	TRBJ1-1	few	CASTGSWQGALLNTEAFF	TGTGCCAGCACCGGGTCCTGGCAGGGGGCCTTACTGAACACTGAAGCTTTCTTT
NA	TRBV19	TRBJ2-7	NA	CASSTPTGPLPSYEQYF	TGTGCCAGTAGTACCCCTACAGGGCCACTGCCCTCCTACGAGCAGTACTTC
TRBD2	TRBV6-6	TRBJ2-5	NA	CAIIPAGGRTQYF	TGTGCCATCATACCCGCGGGGGGGCGGACCCAGTACTTC
NA	TRBV28	TRBJ1-4	NA	CASSLSARGAEKLFF	TGTGCCAGCAGTTTGTCAGCCCGGGGGGCTGAAAAACTGTTTTTT
TRBD2	TRBV7-2	TRBJ2-1	many	CASSLAAGGGEQFF	TGTGCCAGCAGCTTAGCAGCGGGGGGTGGTGAGCAGTTCTTC
NA	TRBV14	TRBJ1-1	NA	CASSQGGVRGWTEAFF	TGTGCCAGCAGCCAAGGCGGGGTTAGGGGTTGGACTGAAGCTTTCTTT
NA	TRBV14	TRBJ1-3	NA	CASSRLGPGNTIYF	TGTGCCAGCAGCCGTTTGGGGCCTGGAAACACCATATATTTT
TRBD1	TRBV4-2	TRBJ2-7	NA	CASSQARQGANEQYF	TGTGCCAGCAGCCAGGCCCGACAGGGGGCCAACGAGCAGTACTTC
NA	TRBV30	TRBJ1-4	NA	CAWSVIREWELFF	TGTGCCTGGAGTGTAATCAGGGAATGGGAACTGTTTTTT
TRBD1	TRBV10-3	TRBJ1-2	few	CASSDYRGPYGYTF	TGTGCCAGCAGTGACTACAGGGGTCCCTATGGCTACACCTTC
TRBD2	TRBV5-1	TRBJ2-7	NA	CASQGLAGVSYEQYF	TGCGCCAGCCAAGGACTAGCGGGGGTATCCTACGAGCAGTACTTC
NA	TRBV5-6	TRBJ2-7	NA	CASSLTLGPTTYEQYF	TGTGCCAGCAGCTTGACGCTGGGGCCAACAACCTACGAGCAGTACTTC
NA	TRBV6-5	TRBJ1-1	few	CASSYSGGRNTEAFF	TGTGCCAGCAGTTACTCGGGGGGTAGAAACACTGAAGCTTTCTTT
TRBD1	TRBV7-3	TRBJ1-5	NA	CASRGQVDQPQHF	TGTGCCAGCAGAGGACAGGTGGACCAGCCCCAGCATTTT
NA	TRBV7-2	TRBJ2-3	NA	CASSPLTGTFGTQYF	TGTGCCAGCAGTCCCTTGACAGGGACTTTCGGTACGCAGTATTTT
NA	TRBV29-1	TRBJ2-7	NA	CSVEDRTTYEQYF	TGCAGCGTTGAAGACCGGACAACCTACGAGCAGTACTTC
NA	TRBV9	TRBJ2-3	NA	CASSTTSTDTQYF	TGTGCCAGCAGCACGACTAGCACAGATACGCAGTATTTT
TRBD2	TRBV27	TRBJ2-7	NA	CASSSGGAAYEQYF	TGTGCCAGCAGTAGCGGGGGGGCCGCCTACGAGCAGTACTTC
TRBD1	TRBV5-6	TRBJ2-7	once	CASSGDRGYEQYF	TGTGCCAGCAGCGGGGACAGGGGCTACGAGCAGTACTTC
TRBD1	TRBV19	TRBJ2-2	NA	CASSTRTGEGGELFF	TGTGCCAGTAGTACCCGGACAGGAGAGGGCGGGGAGCTGTTTTTT
TRBD1	TRBV28	TRBJ1-1	NA	CASSRDRATEAFF	TGTGCCAGCAGCCGGGACAGGGCCACTGAAGCTTTCTTT
NA	TRBV5-1	TRBJ1-2	few	CASSPTTESRGYPF	TGCGCCAGCAGCCCCACAACAGAGTCCCGTGGCTACCCCTTC
TRBD2	TRBV6-6	TRBJ2-1	few	CASNRSGTRPFF	TGTGCCAGCAACCGATCCGGGACTAGACCGTTCTTC
TRBD2	TRBV18	TRBJ2-3	once	CASAGTSGGKSTDTQYF	TGTGCCAGCGCTGGGACTAGCGGGGGGAAAAGCACAGATACGCAGTATTTT